This TCR beta chain was identified during a study of siplizumab effects on memory and regulatory T cells. Trimming shortened V by 5 bases and J by 4 bases, and 14 bases separated the two germline ends. Germline assignment: CDR1 SGHTA and CDR2 FQGNSA. CDR3 length equals 14 residues. Repertoires were generated with immunoSEQ multiplex PCR, while TCRdb's copy carries only in-frame clones and drops some. The sample records about 120,000 clones, roughly 94% being singletons. The receptor was derived from a human donor in good health. The source material was non-Treg CD4+ T cells sorted from blood. The chain combines TRBV7-2 with TRBJ1-1; D possibly corresponds to TRBD1 (6 bases). The CDR3 spells CASSPNREVTEAFF. The DNA of the CDR3 is TGTGCCAGCAGCCCCAACAGGGAGGTCACTGAAGCTTTCTTT.